The 15 T cell receptor beta chains given below trace back to one sample, sequenced in a study of blood T cell repertoires in COVID-19. TCRdb's copy holds only in-frame clones and misses some; the assay was immunoSEQ multiplex PCR. The sample holds over 200,000 clones; nearly 90% are singletons and the top ten take 3% to 4%. Sequenced input: PBMCs or T cells enriched from blood (not recorded which). The receptors stem from a woman in her 30s with acute COVID-19.

V usage is TRBV7-2 and J usage is TRBJ2-2, with no clear D. Trimming left V 8 bases short and J 0 bases short, with 7 bases between. Germline V gene data show CDR1 as SGHTA and CDR2 as FQGNSA. The CDR3 sequence is 13 residues long. The DNA of the CDR3 is TGTGCCAGCGCCGACACGAACACCGGGGAGCTGTTTTTT. It yields the protein CASADTNTGELFF.

This clone was seen only a few times. J is TRBJ1-6 and V is TRBV9, with 7 bases matching TRBD1. The V segment lost 2 bases and the J segment 5 bases; nucleotides outside the gene matches: 1. The CDR3 totals 14 residues. Per the germline V gene, CDR1 is SGDLS and CDR2 is YYNGEE. DNA of the CDR3: TGTGCCAGCAGCGTCGGGACAGATAATTCACCCCTCCACTTT. It is translated as CASSVGTDNSPLHF. Variable domain in full (rest from reference TRBV9 and TRBJ1-6): DSGVTQTPKHLITATGQRVTLRCSPRSGDLSVYWYQQSLDQGLQFLIQYYNGEERAKGNILERFSAQQFPDLHSELNLSSLELGDSALYFCASSVGTDNSPLHFGNGTRLTVT.

The chain joins TRBV18 to TRBJ1-2; TRBD1 agrees at 7 bases. Germline assignment: CDR1 KGHSH and CDR2 LQKENI. Germline trimming cut 0 bases from V and 5 bases from J; bases unmatched to any gene: 9. The CDR3 spans 16 residues. In DNA, the CDR3 is TGTGCCAGCTCACCACCGGAAGCAGGGGGTGCGTATGGCTACACCTTC. The encoded protein is CASSPPEAGGAYGYTF.

The chain combines TRBV7-9 with TRBJ2-7; 10 bases agree with TRBD1. J was trimmed by 3 bases and V by 5 bases; bases with no gene match: 4. Germline CDR1 and CDR2: SEHNR and FQNEAQ (reference sequence). The CDR3 extends over 14 amino acids. The CDR3 loop reads CASSAWTGGYEQYF. DNA of the CDR3: TGTGCCAGCAGCGCCTGGACAGGGGGCTACGAGCAGTACTTC.

This clone was found once. The J gene is TRBJ1-1, the V gene TRBV28, with 9 bases fitting TRBD1. CDR3 length: 17 amino acids. The germline gives CDR1 MDHEN, CDR2 SYDVKM. The trim removed 2 bases at V and 3 bases at J, leaving 10 bases unmatched. CDR3 residues: CASSLRTGGYWDTEAFF. For the CDR3, the DNA is TGTGCCAGCAGTTTACGAACAGGGGGCTACTGGGACACTGAAGCTTTCTTT.

This chain links TRBV2 with TRBJ1-5; D is undetermined. Trimming left V 3 bases short and J 6 bases short, with 6 bases between. Germline assignment: CDR1 SNHLY and CDR2 FYNNEI. The CDR3 has 12 residues. CDR3 DNA: TGTGCCAGCAGTGAGTTCCGTCAGCCCCAGCATTTT. Translation gives CASSEFRQPQHF.

The V and J genes are TRBV5-1 and TRBJ2-7; D is undetermined. V lost 4 bases to trimming and J lost 0 bases, with 14 bases between them. Germline V gene sequence: CDR1 SGHRS, CDR2 YFSETQ. The CDR3 sequence is 15 residues long. The CDR3 reads CASSISTPASYEQYF. The CDR3 DNA reads as TGCGCCAGCAGCATATCGACTCCTGCCTCCTACGAGCAGTACTTC.

J is TRBJ1-1 and V is TRBV5-6, with D unresolved. Germline V gene lookup returns CDR1 SGHDT and CDR2 YYEEEE. The ends were cut back, 3 bases at V and 11 bases at J, with 14 bases in the middle. The CDR3 has 12 amino acids. The CDR3, as DNA: TGTGCCAGCAGCTCCCCTCAAAACTGGGCTTTCTTT. Encoded protein: CASSSPQNWAFF.

The rearrangement links TRBV12-5 to TRBJ2-7; 7 bases map to TRBD1. V was pared by 6 bases and J by 7 bases, with 9 bases of the junction left unmatched. The V gene's germline CDR1 is LGHNT and CDR2 FRNRAP. The CDR3 length is 13 residues. The CDR3 is CASGQGSFEEQYF. Here the CDR3 DNA reads TGTGCTAGTGGACAGGGGAGTTTTGAAGAGCAGTACTTC.

This clone showed up just a few times. The rearrangement uses TRBV3-1 (or the pseudogene TRBV3-2) and TRBJ1-2; 11 bases align to TRBD1. Per germline, CDR1 LGHDT and CDR2 YNNKEL (reference sequence). Trimming removed 1 base from V and 3 bases from J; junction bases left unmatched: 1. CDR3 size: 15 residues. As DNA, the CDR3 is TGTGCCAGCAGCCAAGGGACAGGGGGCTACTATGGCTACACCTTC. Its protein product is CASSQGTGGYYGYTF.

V and J are TRBV6-2 or TRBV6-3 and TRBJ1-2, with 7 bases fitting TRBD1. Germline CDR1 and CDR2: MNHEY and SVGEGT. V was pared by 2 bases and J by 4 bases, with 10 bases of the junction left unmatched. The CDR3 covers 16 residues. CDR3 DNA: TGTGCCAGCAGTTACCCCCCGGGACAGTTCACCTATGGCTACACCTTC. Translated, it gives CASSYPPGQFTYGYTF.

This rearrangement joins TRBV27 to TRBJ1-2, with a weak D call TRBD1 (5 bases). In germline, CDR1 is MNHEY, CDR2 SMNVEV (reference sequence). The length of the CDR3 is 15 residues. The ends were cut back, 0 bases at V and 4 bases at J, with 12 bases in the middle. CDR3 coding DNA: TGTGCCAGCAGTTTATCGTGGGGCAGCGTCTATGGCTACACCTTC. Amino acids: CASSLSWGSVYGYTF.

The chain recombines TRBV9 with TRBJ1-6; maybe TRBD1 (6 bases). V was clipped by 3 bases and J by 0 bases, with 10 bases between them. CDR3 size: 16 residues. Germline V gives CDR1 SGDLS, CDR2 YYNGEE. The CDR3 spells CASSDTGSSYNSPLHF. CDR3 coding DNA: TGTGCCAGCAGCGATACAGGGAGCTCCTATAATTCACCCCTCCACTTT.

V is TRBV5-8 and J is TRBJ1-5; tentative D call: TRBD1 (5 bases). There are 15 residues in the CDR3. Germline V gene data show CDR1 as SGHTS and CDR2 as YDEGEE. Between the trimmed V and J ends, which lost 7 bases and 6 bases, there was a span of 20 bases. The CDR3 loop is CASLLWHTGGQPQHF. CDR3 nucleotides: TGTGCCAGCTTGCTGTGGCACACGGGGGGTCAGCCCCAGCATTTT.

This clone has only one observation. This rearrangement joins TRBV10-3 to TRBJ1-4; TRBD1 agrees at 10 bases. Germline V CDR1 and CDR2: ENHRY, SYGVKD. V shed 0 bases, J shed 7 bases, and the junction held 2 bases outside the gene matches. The CDR3 covers 15 residues. In nucleotides, the CDR3 is TGTGCCATCAGTGAGTCGGGGACAGGGGTTGAAAAACTGTTTTTT. Protein product: CAISESGTGVEKLFF.